This T cell receptor beta chain was sequenced during a study of blood T cells in healthy people across ages. The CDR3 is 14 residues long. The germline V gene has CDR1 DFQATT and CDR2 SNEGSKA (reference sequence). Trimming left V 5 bases short and J 3 bases short, with 16 bases between. Primers used in a second PCR of about 7 to 11 cycles were a sample-barcoded 5' primer and a J-beta primer mix. TCRdb recomputed calls from the 5' RACE reads with MiXCR, one row per CDR3 protein. The data contain approximately 800,000 distinct CDR3 sequences, around 45% of them singletons. This clonotype was observed a few times.

This rearrangement joins TRBV20-1 to TRBJ2-5; possibly TRBD1 for D (6 bases). The specimen sequenced was blood. This clonotype originated in a man at least 80 years old in good health. The CDR3 nucleotides read TGCAGTGCTCACTCTGGAAGGGGGAAAGAGACCCAGTACTTC. Residues: CSAHSGRGKETQYF.